Sequencing of this T cell receptor beta chain was carried out in a study of radiation and T cells in renal cell carcinoma. Whole-study results and caveats: Baseline intratumoral clonotype presence is unknown without pretreatment biopsies.

This clone has just one count. The antigen is not known. This CDR3 comprises 14 residues. V was trimmed by 7 bases and J by 4 bases, leaving 16 bases between them. The germline V gene encodes CDR1 LNHDA and CDR2 SQIVND (reference sequence). Specified time point: blood 4 weeks post-SBRT, at nephrectomy. Treatment: 15 Gy SBRT to primary tumor, nephrectomy 4 weeks later. This renal cell carcinoma was of the clear cell type. The protocol was immunoSEQ multiplex PCR, while the TCRdb copy is restricted to in-frame clones and leaves out a portion. The sample includes some 30,000 clones, approximately 81% of them seen just once.

The material was blood, obtained from a patient whose treatment included radiotherapy and nephrectomy. The TCR was taken from a man in his sixties with renal cell carcinoma. The rearrangement uses TRBV19 and TRBJ1-2; weak D call: TRBD1 (6 bases). The CDR3 region has the DNA TGTGCCAGTACCCGGGGGGGCAACTCCTATGGCTACACCTTC. Residues: CASTRGGNSYGYTF.